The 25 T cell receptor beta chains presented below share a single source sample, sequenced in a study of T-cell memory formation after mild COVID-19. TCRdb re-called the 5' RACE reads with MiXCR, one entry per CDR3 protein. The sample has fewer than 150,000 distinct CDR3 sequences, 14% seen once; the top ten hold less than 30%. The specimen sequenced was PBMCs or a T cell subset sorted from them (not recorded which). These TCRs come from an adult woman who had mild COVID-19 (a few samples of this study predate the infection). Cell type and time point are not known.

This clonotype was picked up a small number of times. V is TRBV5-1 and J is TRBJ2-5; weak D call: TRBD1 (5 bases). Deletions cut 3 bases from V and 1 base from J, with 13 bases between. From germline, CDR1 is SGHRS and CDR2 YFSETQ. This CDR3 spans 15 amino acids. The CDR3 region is CASSSFSDSQETQYF. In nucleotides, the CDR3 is TGCGCCAGCAGCTCATTTTCTGACAGCCAAGAGACCCAGTACTTC.

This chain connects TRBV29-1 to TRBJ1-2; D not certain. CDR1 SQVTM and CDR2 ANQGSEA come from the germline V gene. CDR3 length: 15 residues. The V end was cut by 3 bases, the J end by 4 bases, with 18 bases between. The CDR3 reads CSVETRAGSPYGYTF. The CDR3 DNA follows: TGCAGCGTTGAGACCCGGGCTGGGAGCCCCTATGGCTACACCTTC. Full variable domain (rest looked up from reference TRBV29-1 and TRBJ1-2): SAVISQKPSRDICQRGTSLTIQCQVDSQVTMMFWYRQQPGQSLTLIATANQGSEATYESGFVIDKFPISRPNLTFSTLTVSNMSPEDSSIYLCSVETRAGSPYGYTFGSGTRLTVV.

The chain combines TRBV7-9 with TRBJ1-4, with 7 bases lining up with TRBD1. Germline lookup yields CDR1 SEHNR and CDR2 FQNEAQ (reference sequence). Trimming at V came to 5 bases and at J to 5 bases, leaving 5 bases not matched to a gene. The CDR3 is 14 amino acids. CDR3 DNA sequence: TGTGCCAGCAGCATCACAGGGGCAAATGAAAAACTGTTTTTT. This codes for CASSITGANEKLFF.

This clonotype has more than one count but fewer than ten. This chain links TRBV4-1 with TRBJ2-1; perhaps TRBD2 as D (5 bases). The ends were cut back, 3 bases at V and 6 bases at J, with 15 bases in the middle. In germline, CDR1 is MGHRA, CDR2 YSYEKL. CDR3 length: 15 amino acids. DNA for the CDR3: TGCGCCAGCAGCCAGGGAGCTAGCTCACCCAATGAGCAGTTCTTC. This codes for CASSQGASSPNEQFF.

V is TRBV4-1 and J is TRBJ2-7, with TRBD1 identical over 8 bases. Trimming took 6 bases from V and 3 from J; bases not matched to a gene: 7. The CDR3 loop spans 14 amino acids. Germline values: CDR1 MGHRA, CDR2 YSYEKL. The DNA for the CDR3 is TGCGCCAGCAGTTCCGGGACAGGCCTCTACGAGCAGTACTTC. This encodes CASSSGTGLYEQYF.

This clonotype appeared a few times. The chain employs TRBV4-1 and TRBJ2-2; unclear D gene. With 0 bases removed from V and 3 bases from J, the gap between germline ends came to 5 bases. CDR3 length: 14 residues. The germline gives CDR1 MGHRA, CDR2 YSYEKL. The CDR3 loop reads CASSQEPDTGELFF. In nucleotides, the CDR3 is TGCGCCAGCAGCCAAGAGCCGGACACCGGGGAGCTGTTTTTT.

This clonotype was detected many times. CDR3 bases: TGTGCCAGCAGCCCACTCGGGGGGGACTACGAGCAGTACTTC. This codes for CASSPLGGDYEQYF. This chain uses TRBV12-3 or TRBV12-4 with TRBJ2-7; 8 nucleotides line up with TRBD2. The CDR3 is made up of 14 amino acids. J was trimmed by 3 bases and V by 6 bases; bases with no gene match: 7.

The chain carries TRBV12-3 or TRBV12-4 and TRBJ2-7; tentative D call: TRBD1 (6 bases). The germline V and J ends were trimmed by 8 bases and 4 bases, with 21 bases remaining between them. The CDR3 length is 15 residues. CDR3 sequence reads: CASRNPDRNDYEQYF. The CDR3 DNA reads TGTGCCAGCCGAAACCCTGACAGGAATGATTACGAGCAGTACTTC.

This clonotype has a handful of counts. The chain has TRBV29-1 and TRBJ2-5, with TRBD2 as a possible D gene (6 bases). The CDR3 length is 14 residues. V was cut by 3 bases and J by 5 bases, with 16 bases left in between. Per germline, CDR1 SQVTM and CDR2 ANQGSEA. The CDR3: CSVDPGDLRETQYF. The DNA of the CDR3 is TGCAGCGTTGATCCGGGAGACCTCCGGGAGACCCAGTACTTC.

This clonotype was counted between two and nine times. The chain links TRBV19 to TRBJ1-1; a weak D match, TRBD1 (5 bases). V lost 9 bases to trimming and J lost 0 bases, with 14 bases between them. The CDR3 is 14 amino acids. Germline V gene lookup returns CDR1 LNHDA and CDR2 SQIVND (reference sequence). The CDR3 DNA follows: TGTGCCAGCGGGGCACTGGCCATGAACACTGAAGCTTTCTTT. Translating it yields CASGALAMNTEAFF. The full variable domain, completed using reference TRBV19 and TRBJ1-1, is DGGITQSPKYLFRKEGQNVTLSCEQNLNHDAMYWYRQDPGQGLRLIYYSQIVNDFQKGDIAEGYSVSREKKESFPLTVTSAQKNPTAFYLCASGALAMNTEAFFGQGTRLTVV.

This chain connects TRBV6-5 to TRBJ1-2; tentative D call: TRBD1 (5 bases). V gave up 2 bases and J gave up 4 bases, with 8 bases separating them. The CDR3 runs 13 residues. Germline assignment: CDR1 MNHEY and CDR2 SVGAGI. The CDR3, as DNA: TGTGCCAGCAGTTACGCCAGGGCCTATGGCTACACCTTC. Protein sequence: CASSYARAYGYTF.

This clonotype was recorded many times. CDR3 region: CASSAPGTGDQPQHF. The DNA for the CDR3 is TGTGCCAGCAGCGCGCCCGGGACAGGGGATCAGCCCCAGCATTTT. V and J are TRBV9 and TRBJ1-5, with 10 positions matching TRBD1. The germline V gene encodes CDR1 SGDLS and CDR2 YYNGEE. The CDR3 has 15 amino acids. After removal of 3 bases from V and 5 bases from J, the junction contained 5 bases not matched to a gene.

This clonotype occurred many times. CDR3 DNA sequence: TGTGCCATCAGTGAGTCGACGTACGAGCAGTACTTC. Encoded protein: CAISESTYEQYF. V and J are TRBV10-3 and TRBJ2-7; D is unclear. The V end was cut by 0 bases, the J end by 4 bases, with 4 bases between. There are 12 residues in the CDR3. In germline, CDR1 is ENHRY, CDR2 SYGVKD.

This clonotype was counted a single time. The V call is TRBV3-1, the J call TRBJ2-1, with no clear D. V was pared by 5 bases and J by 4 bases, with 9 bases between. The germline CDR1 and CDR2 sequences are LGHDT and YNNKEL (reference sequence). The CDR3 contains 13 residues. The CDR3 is CASSYRQYNEQFF. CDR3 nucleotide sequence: TGTGCCAGCAGCTACAGACAATACAATGAGCAGTTCTTC.

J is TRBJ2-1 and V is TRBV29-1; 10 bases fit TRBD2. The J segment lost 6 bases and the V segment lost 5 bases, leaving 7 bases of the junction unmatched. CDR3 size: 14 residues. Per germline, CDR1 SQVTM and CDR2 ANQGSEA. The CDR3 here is CSVWDLAGANEQFF. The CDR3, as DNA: TGCAGCGTTTGGGATCTAGCGGGGGCCAATGAGCAGTTCTTC.

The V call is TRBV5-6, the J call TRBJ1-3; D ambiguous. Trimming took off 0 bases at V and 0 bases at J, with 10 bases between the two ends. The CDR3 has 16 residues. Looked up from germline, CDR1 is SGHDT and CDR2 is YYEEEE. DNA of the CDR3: TGTGCCAGCAGCTTGGCCGGCAGTTACTCTGGAAACACCATATATTTT. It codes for CASSLAGSYSGNTIYF.

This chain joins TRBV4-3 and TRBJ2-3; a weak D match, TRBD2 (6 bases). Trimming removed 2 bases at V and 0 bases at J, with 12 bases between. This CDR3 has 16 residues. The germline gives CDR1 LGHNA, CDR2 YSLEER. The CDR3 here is CASSQFWRESTDTQYF. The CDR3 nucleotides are TGCGCCAGCAGCCAATTCTGGAGGGAAAGCACAGATACGCAGTATTTT.

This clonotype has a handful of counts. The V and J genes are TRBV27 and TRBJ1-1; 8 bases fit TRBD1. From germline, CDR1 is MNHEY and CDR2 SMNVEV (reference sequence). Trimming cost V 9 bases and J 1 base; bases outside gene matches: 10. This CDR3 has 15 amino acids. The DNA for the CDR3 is TGTGCCAGAGAGAGCGAGACAGGGGCGAACACTGAAGCTTTCTTT. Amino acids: CARESETGANTEAFF.

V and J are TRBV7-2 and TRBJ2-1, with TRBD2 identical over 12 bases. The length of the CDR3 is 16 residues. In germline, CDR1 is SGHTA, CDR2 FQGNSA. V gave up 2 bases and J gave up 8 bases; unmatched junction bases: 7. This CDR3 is CASSLLLAGGSHEQFF. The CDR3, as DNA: TGTGCCAGCAGCTTACTCCTAGCGGGAGGGAGCCATGAGCAGTTCTTC. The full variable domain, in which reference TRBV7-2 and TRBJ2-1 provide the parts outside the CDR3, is GAGVSQSPSNKVTEKGKDVELRCDPISGHTALYWYRQSLGQGLEFLIYFQGNSAPDKSGLPSDRFSAERTGGSVSTLTIQRTQQEDSAVYLCASSLLLAGGSHEQFFGPGTRLTVL.

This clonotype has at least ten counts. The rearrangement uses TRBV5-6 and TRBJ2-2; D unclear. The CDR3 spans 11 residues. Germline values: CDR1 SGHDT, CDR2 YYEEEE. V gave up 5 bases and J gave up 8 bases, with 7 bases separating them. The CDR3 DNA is TGTGCCAGCAGTTTTTTGGGGGAGCTGTTTTTT. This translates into CASSFLGELFF.

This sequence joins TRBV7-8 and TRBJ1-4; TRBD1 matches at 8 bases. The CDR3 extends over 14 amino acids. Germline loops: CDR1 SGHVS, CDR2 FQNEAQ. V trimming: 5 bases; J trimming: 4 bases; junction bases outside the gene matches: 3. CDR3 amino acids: CASSLTGVNEKLFF. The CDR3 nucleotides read TGTGCCAGCAGCCTGACAGGGGTTAATGAAAAACTGTTTTTT.

The CDR3 protein is CASSPLADSYEQYF. CDR3 DNA: TGTGCCAGCAGCCCCCTGGCGGACTCCTACGAGCAGTACTTC. J is TRBJ2-7 and V is TRBV6-6; D call uncertain. Per the germline V gene, CDR1 is MNHNY and CDR2 is SVGAGI (reference sequence). This CDR3 is built from 14 residues. The V and J ends lost 6 bases and 0 bases respectively, with 12 bases between them.

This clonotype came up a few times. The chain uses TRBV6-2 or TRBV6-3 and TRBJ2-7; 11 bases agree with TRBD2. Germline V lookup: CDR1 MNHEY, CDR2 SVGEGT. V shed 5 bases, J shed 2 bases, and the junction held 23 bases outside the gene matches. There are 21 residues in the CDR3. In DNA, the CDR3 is TGTGCCAGCAGTCAACGGACAGGGTCTACGCTAGCGGGAGGCTTCACCTACGAGCAGTACTTC. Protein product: CASSQRTGSTLAGGFTYEQYF.

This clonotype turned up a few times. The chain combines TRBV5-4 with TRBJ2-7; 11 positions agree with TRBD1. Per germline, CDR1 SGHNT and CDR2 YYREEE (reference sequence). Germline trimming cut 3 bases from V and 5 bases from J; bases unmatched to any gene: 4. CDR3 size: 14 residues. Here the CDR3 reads CASSWGQGEHEQYF. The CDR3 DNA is TGTGCCAGCAGCTGGGGACAGGGGGAGCACGAGCAGTACTTC.

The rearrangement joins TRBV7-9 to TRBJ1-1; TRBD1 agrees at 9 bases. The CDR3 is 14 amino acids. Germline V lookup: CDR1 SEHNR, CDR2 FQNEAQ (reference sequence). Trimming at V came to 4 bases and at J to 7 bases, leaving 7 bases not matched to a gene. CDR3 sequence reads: CASSYTGGRGEAFF. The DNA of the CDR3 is TGTGCCAGCAGCTACACAGGGGGCAGGGGTGAAGCTTTCTTT.